Presented here are 4 T cell receptor beta chains from one specimen sequenced in a study of T cell responses to AZD1222 COVID-19 vaccine. Clones were sequenced by immunoSEQ multiplex PCR, and TCRdb holds only the in-frame ones, with some missing. The sample carries over 100,000 clones, 75% to 90% recorded once. Source: peripheral blood, taken on day 0 of AZD1222 vaccination. The receptors here all came from an adult in good health.

The chain uses TRBV7-2 and TRBJ1-6, with unresolved D. V was shortened by 0 bases and J by 15 bases, with 9 bases between the two germline ends. This CDR3 region has 12 residues. Germline CDR1 SGHTA, CDR2 FQGNSA. This CDR3 reads CASSLAPSYLHF. As DNA, the CDR3 is TGTGCCAGCAGCTTAGCCCCCTCGTACCTCCACTTT. Filled out from reference TRBV7-2 and TRBJ1-6, the complete variable domain reads GAGVSQSPSNKVTEKGKDVELRCDPISGHTALYWYRQSLGQGLEFLIYFQGNSAPDKSGLPSDRFSAERTGGSVSTLTIQRTQQEDSAVYLCASSLAPSYLHFGNGTRLTVT.

V usage is TRBV19 and J usage is TRBJ1-1; 11 nucleotides match TRBD1. The V gene end was trimmed by 8 bases and the J gene end by 3 bases; junction bases not matched to a gene: 17. Germline assignment: CDR1 LNHDA and CDR2 SQIVND (reference sequence). CDR3 size: 18 residues. The CDR3 DNA is TGTGCCAGTTTTCCAGCCGGACAGGGGGCGAGGCGGTACACTGAAGCTTTCTTT. Encoded protein: CASFPAGQGARRYTEAFF.

This rearrangement joins TRBV5-7 to TRBJ1-6; tentative D call: TRBD1 (6 bases). TRBV5-7 belongs to the ORF category, with a function that is uncertain. CDR3 size: 17 residues. Trimming took 6 bases from V and 0 from J, leaving 16 bases between them. The CDR3 coding sequence is TGTGCCAGCACCATTGGACAGCTCAGCTCCTATAATTCACCCCTCCACTTT. The encoded protein is CASTIGQLSSYNSPLHF.

The V and J genes are TRBV7-2 and TRBJ1-5, with D possibly being TRBD1 (6 bases). V lost 2 bases and J 2 bases, leaving 10 bases between the germline ends. The CDR3 is 15 amino acids. CDR1 and CDR2 from the germline V gene are SGHTA and FQGNSA. CDR3 residues: CASSLTGFGNQPQHF. DNA of the CDR3: TGTGCCAGCAGCTTAACAGGGTTTGGCAATCAGCCCCAGCATTTT.